This T cell receptor beta chain stems from a study of blood T cell repertoires in COVID-19. Study-level background: Acute and convalescent COVID-19 specimens originated in the United States, Italy and Spain.

This CDR3 spans 15 amino acids. Germline CDR1 reads LNHDA; CDR2 reads SQIVND (reference sequence). J lost 7 bases, V lost 3 bases, and 6 bases had no gene match. Produced via immunoSEQ multiplex PCR; TCRdb's table is partial and in-frame only. The sample has 250,000 or so clones, approximately 91% seen once. V gene TRBV19 combines with J gene TRBJ2-2, with 9 bases that match TRBD1. The sample consisted of peripheral blood. The TCR originated in a man aged 25-45 years with COVID-19, enrolled during active disease. The CDR3 nucleotides read TGTGCCAGTAGTATTGGACAGGGGTGGGTCGGGGAGCTGTTTTTT. Its protein is CASSIGQGWVGELFF.